This TCR beta chain was observed in a study of CD8 T cells in ankylosing spondylitis. The V and J ends lost 2 bases and 5 bases, in that order; junction bases with no gene match: 6. This CDR3 has 15 residues. CDR1 and CDR2 (germline): KGHDR, SFDVKD. A note on this clonotype: Its antigen is not identified.

General study findings and limits: It appeared that ankylosing spondylitis blood was characterized by a TCR beta motif of eight highly homologous variants.

Molecular-barcoded quantitative 5'-RACE produced these TCR beta libraries. MiXCR was run by TCRdb on the 5' RACE reads, yielding one entry per CDR3 protein. The sample lists some 700,000 distinct CDR3 sequences, around 20% occurring once. The receptor comes from a male donor with ankylosing spondylitis. Sequenced material: blood, either unsorted or a sorted T cell fraction (not recorded which). J is TRBJ2-5 and V is TRBV24-1; 8 nucleotides match TRBD2. CDR3 in DNA: TGTGCCACCAGTGATTCCGGGGGGGCCGAGGAGACCCAGTACTTC. It encodes CATSDSGGAEETQYF.